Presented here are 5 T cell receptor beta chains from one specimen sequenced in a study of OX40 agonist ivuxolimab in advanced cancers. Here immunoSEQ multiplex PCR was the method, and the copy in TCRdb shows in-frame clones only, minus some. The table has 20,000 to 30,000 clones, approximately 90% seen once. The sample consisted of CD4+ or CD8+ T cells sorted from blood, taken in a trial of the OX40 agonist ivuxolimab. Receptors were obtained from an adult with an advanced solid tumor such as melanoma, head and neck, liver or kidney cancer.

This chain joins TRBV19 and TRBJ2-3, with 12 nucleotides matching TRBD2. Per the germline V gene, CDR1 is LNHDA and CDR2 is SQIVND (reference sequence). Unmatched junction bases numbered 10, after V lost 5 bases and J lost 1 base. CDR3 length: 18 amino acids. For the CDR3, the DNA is TGTGCCAGTAGTGGAGGGGCTAGCGGGAGGGGGGGCACAGATACGCAGTATTTT. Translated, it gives CASSGGASGRGGTDTQYF. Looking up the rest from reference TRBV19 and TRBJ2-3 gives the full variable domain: DGGITQSPKYLFRKEGQNVTLSCEQNLNHDAMYWYRQDPGQGLRLIYYSQIVNDFQKGDIAEGYSVSREKKESFPLTVTSAQKNPTAFYLCASSGGASGRGGTDTQYFGPGTRLTVL.

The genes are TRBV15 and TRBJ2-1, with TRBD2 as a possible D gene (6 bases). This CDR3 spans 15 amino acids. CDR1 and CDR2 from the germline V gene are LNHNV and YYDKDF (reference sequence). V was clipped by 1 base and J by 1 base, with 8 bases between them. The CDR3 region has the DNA TGTGCCACCAGCAGAGGACTAGTTTCCTACAATGAGCAGTTCTTC. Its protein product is CATSRGLVSYNEQFF.

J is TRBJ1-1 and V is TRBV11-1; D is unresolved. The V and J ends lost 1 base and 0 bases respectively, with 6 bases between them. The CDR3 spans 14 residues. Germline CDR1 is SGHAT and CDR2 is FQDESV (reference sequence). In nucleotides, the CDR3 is TGTGCCAGCAGCTTAGAGCTCATGAACACTGAAGCTTTCTTT. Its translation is CASSLELMNTEAFF.

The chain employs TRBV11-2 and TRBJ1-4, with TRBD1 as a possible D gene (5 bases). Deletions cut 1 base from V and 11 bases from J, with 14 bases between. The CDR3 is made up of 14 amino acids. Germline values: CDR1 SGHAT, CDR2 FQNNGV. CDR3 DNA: TGTGCCAGCAGCTTAGCCCGGGGGAATGTGAAACTGTTTTTT. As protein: CASSLARGNVKLFF.

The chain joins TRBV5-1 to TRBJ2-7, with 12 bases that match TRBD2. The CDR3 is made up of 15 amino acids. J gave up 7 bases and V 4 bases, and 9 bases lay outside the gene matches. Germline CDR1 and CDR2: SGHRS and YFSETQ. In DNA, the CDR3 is TGCGCCAGCAGCCCGAGACTAGCGGGGGATGGGGAGCAGTACTTC. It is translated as CASSPRLAGDGEQYF.